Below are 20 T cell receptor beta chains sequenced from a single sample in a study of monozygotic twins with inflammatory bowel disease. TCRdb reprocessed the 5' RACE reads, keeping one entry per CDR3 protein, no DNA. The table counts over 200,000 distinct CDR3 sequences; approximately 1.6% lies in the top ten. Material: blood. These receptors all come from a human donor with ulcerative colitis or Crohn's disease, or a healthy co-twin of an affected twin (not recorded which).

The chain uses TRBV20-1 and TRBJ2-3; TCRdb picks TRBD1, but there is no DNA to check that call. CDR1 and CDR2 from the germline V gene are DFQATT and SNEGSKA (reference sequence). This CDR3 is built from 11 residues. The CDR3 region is CSATPRGAQYF.

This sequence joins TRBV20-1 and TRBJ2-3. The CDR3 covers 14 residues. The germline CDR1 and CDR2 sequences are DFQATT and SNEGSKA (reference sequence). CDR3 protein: CSASESSGTDTQYF.

The CDR3: CASSGQTTNYGYTF. The chain couples TRBV9 to TRBJ1-2; the TCRdb D gene call, TRBD1, has no DNA to confirm it. The CDR3 loop spans 14 amino acids. Germline CDR1 reads SGDLS; CDR2 reads YYNGEE.

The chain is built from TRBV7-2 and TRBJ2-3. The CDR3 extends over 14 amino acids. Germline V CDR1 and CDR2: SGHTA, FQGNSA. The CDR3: CASSIGLATDTQYF.

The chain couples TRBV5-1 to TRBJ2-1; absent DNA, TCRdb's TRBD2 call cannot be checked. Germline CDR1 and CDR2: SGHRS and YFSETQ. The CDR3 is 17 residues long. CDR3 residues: CASSALTSGTSYNEQFF.

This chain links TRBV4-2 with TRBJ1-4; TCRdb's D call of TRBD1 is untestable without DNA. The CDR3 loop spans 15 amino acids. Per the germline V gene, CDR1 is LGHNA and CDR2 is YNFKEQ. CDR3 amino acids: CASSPKTVGQEKLFF.

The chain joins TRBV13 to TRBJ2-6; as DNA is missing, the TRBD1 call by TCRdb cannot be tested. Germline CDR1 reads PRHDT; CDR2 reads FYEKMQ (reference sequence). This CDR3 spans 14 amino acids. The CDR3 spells CASSPRRGINVLTF.

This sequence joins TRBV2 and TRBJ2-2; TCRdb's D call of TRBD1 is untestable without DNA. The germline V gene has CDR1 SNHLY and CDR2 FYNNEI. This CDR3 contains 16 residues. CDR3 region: CASSEQGGTNTGELFF.

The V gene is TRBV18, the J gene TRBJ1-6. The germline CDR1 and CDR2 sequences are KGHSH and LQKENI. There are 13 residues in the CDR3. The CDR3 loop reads CASSPQTDSPLHF.

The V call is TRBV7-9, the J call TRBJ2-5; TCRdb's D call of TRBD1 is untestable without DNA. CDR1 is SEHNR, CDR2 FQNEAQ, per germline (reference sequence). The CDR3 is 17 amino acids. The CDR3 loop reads CASSFSTTYPKGETQYF.

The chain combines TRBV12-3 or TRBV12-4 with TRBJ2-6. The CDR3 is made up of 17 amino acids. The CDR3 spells CASSFRLSSSGANVLTF.

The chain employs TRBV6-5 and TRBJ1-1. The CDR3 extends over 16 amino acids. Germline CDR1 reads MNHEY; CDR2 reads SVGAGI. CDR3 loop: CASSWGRPPVNTEAFF.

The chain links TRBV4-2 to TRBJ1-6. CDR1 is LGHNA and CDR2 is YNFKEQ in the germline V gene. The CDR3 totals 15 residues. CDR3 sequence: CASSQDNARQSPLHF.

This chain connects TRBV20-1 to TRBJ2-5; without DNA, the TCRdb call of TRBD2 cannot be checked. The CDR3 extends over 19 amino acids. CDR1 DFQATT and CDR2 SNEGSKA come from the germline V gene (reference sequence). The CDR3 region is CSASFLVAGLEGLAETQYF.

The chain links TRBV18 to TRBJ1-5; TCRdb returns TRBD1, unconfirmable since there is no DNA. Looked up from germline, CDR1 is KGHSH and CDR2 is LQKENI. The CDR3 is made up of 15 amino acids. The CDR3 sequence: CASSPIQGADQLQHF. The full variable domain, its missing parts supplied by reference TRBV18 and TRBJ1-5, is NAGVMQNPRHLVRRRGQEARLRCSPMKGHSHVYWYRQLPEEGLKFMVYLQKENIIDESGMPKERFSAEFPKEGPSILRIQQVVRGDSAAYFCASSPIQGADQLQHFGDGTRLSIL.

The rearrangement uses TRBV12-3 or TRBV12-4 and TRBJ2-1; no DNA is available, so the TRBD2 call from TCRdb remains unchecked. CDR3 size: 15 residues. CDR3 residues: CASTWSGGVHNEQFF.

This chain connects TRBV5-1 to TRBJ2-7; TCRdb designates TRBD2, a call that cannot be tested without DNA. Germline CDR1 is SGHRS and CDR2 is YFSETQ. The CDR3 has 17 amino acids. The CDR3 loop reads CASSLAGSGGPPNEQYF.

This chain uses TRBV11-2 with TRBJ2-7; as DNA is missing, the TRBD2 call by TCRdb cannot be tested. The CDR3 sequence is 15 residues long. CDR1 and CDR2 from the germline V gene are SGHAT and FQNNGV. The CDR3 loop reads CASSLYLAGRNEQYF.

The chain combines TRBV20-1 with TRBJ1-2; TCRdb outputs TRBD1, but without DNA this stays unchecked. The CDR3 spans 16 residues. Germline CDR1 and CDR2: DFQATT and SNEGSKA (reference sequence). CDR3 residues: CSARLGTASSNYGYTF.

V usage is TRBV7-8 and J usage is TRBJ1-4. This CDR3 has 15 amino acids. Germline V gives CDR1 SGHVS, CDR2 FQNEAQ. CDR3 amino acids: CASSPDRFDNEKLFF.